This passage covers 15 T cell receptor beta chains from one sample sequenced in a study of PD-L1 blockade in urothelial cancer. Sequencing used immunoSEQ multiplex PCR; TCRdb keeps in-frame clones, though not all of them. The data show tens of thousands of clones, 90% seen once. Sequenced material: PBMCs, taken around atezolizumab (anti-PD-L1) treatment. These receptors were obtained from a man between 65 and 79 years old with urothelial cancer.

The CDR3 nucleotides are TGTGCCAGCAGTTTATCCCTAGCGGGGGGCACAGATACGCAGTATTTT. Protein product: CASSLSLAGGTDTQYF. The chain links TRBV28 to TRBJ2-3; 10 bases align to TRBD2. The ends lost 1 base at V and 1 base at J; junction bases unmatched: 2. The CDR3 is 16 residues long. CDR1 is MDHEN and CDR2 is SYDVKM in the germline V gene.

The V gene is TRBV7-9, the J gene TRBJ2-1, with 10 bases matching TRBD2. Germline CDR1 reads SEHNR; CDR2 reads FQNEAQ (reference sequence). The ends lost 2 bases at V and 5 bases at J; junction bases unmatched: 3. This CDR3 is 15 amino acids long. The CDR3 DNA reads as TGTGCCAGCAGCTTATCTAGCGGGGGCCACAATGAGCAGTTCTTC. It specifies CASSLSSGGHNEQFF.

The rearrangement joins TRBV5-1 to TRBJ2-3; 11 positions agree with TRBD2. Looked up from germline, CDR1 is SGHRS and CDR2 is YFSETQ. V trimming: 4 bases; J trimming: 6 bases; junction bases outside the gene matches: 10. This CDR3 region has 16 residues. The CDR3 reads CASSPLAGGGGDTQYF. CDR3 nucleotides: TGCGCCAGCAGCCCCCTAGCGGGAGGAGGCGGGGATACGCAGTATTTT.

The chain joins TRBV7-9 to TRBJ2-3; perhaps TRBD1 as D (5 bases). CDR1 SEHNR and CDR2 FQNEAQ come from the germline V gene (reference sequence). CDR3 size: 14 residues. The V gene lost 5 bases and the J gene lost 2 bases, with 11 bases spanning the gap. CDR3 protein: CASSPDRDTDTQYF. The CDR3 bases are TGTGCCAGCAGCCCCGACAGAGACACAGATACGCAGTATTTT.

The CDR3 loop reads CASSLYTPTLAGVSYEQYF. For the CDR3, the DNA is TGTGCCAGCAGTTTATACACCCCAACACTAGCGGGAGTCTCCTACGAGCAGTACTTC. This chain joins TRBV27 and TRBJ2-7; TRBD2 matches at 11 bases. The length of the CDR3 is 19 residues. Germline loops: CDR1 MNHEY, CDR2 SMNVEV (reference sequence). V was clipped by 1 base and J by 0 bases; unmatched bases: 11.

The V gene is TRBV27, the J gene TRBJ2-7, with 9 bases aligning to TRBD1. Germline CDR1 and CDR2: MNHEY and SMNVEV (reference sequence). CDR3 length: 15 residues. Trimming took 4 bases from V and 3 from J; bases not matched to a gene: 7. CDR3 DNA: TGTGCCAGCAGTTCCAACAGGGGGCCCGTCTACGAGCAGTACTTC. Its protein is CASSSNRGPVYEQYF.

The chain combines TRBV5-5 with TRBJ2-2; TRBD2 is a possible D gene (5 bases). Trimming removed 1 base at V and 4 bases at J, with 8 bases between. The CDR3 loop spans 14 amino acids. CDR1 is SGHKS and CDR2 is YYEKEE in the germline V gene (reference sequence). The CDR3 region is CASSLTSGTGELFF. The DNA of the CDR3 is TGTGCCAGCAGCTTGACAAGCGGCACCGGGGAGCTGTTTTTT.

This chain links TRBV2 with TRBJ2-3; possible D gene TRBD1, 6 bases. V was pared by 3 bases and J by 3 bases, with 10 bases between. Looked up from germline, CDR1 is SNHLY and CDR2 is FYNNEI. This CDR3 comprises 14 residues. CDR3 in amino acids: CASSEGAGTDTQYF. The DNA of the CDR3 is TGTGCCAGCAGTGAGGGGGCAGGTACAGATACGCAGTATTTT.

V usage is TRBV7-7 and J usage is TRBJ2-5, with D tentatively TRBD1 (6 bases). Germline CDR1 and CDR2: SSHAT and FNYEAQ (reference sequence). This CDR3 is 15 amino acids long. Trimming shortened V by 5 bases and J by 1 base, and 14 bases separated the two germline ends. This chain's CDR3 is CASSLGDRLQETQYF. CDR3 in DNA: TGTGCCAGCAGCCTAGGTGACAGGCTCCAAGAGACCCAGTACTTC.

The V call is TRBV9, the J call TRBJ2-7; D perhaps matches TRBD1 (6 bases). From germline, CDR1 is SGDLS and CDR2 YYNGEE. The CDR3 spans 14 residues. V was pared by 3 bases and J by 7 bases, with 17 bases between. The CDR3 loop reads CASSAGAASGEQYF. The CDR3 DNA reads TGTGCCAGCAGCGCAGGGGCCGCCTCGGGGGAGCAGTACTTC.

J is TRBJ2-5 and V is TRBV28, with 9 nucleotides matching TRBD2. The ends lost 3 bases at V and 2 bases at J; junction bases unmatched: 7. The length of the CDR3 is 16 residues. Germline loops: CDR1 MDHEN, CDR2 SYDVKM. The CDR3 spells CASSFLAGGTQETQYF. The CDR3 bases are TGTGCCAGCAGTTTTCTCGCGGGAGGGACTCAAGAGACCCAGTACTTC.

The chain is built from TRBV29-1 and TRBJ2-1; 9 bases match TRBD2. This CDR3 is built from 14 residues. The junction had 6 bases not matched to a gene; V was cut back by 4 bases and J by 5 bases. Germline V CDR1 and CDR2: SQVTM, ANQGSEA. This chain's CDR3 is CSVVMRLADNEQFF. The CDR3 nucleotides are TGCAGCGTTGTGATGAGACTAGCGGACAATGAGCAGTTCTTC.

This clone has just a few counts. The chain recombines TRBV29-1 with TRBJ1-1, with 7 bases aligning to TRBD1. The germline gives CDR1 SQVTM, CDR2 ANQGSEA. V shed 5 bases, J shed 4 bases, and the junction held 7 bases outside the gene matches. This CDR3 region has 13 residues. DNA of the CDR3: TGCAGCGTTCAAGGGGGCTTGGCCACTGAAGCTTTCTTT. This translates into CSVQGGLATEAFF.

This rearrangement joins TRBV28 to TRBJ2-7, with TRBD1 matching over 8 bases. Germline values: CDR1 MDHEN, CDR2 SYDVKM. This CDR3 comprises 14 residues. The ends lost 1 base at V and 5 bases at J; junction bases unmatched: 4. This chain's CDR3 is CASSLSAGGNEQYF. The CDR3 bases are TGTGCCAGCAGTTTATCGGCAGGGGGCAACGAGCAGTACTTC.

The gene calls are TRBV7-3 and TRBJ1-2; 12 bases match TRBD1. Germline V CDR1 and CDR2: SGHTA, FQGTGA. Trimming removed 5 bases from V and 7 bases from J; junction bases left unmatched: 5. The CDR3 sequence is 14 residues long. The CDR3 DNA reads as TGTGCCAGCAGCCCGGGACAGGGGGCAGGTGGCTACACCTTC. Amino acid sequence: CASSPGQGAGGYTF.